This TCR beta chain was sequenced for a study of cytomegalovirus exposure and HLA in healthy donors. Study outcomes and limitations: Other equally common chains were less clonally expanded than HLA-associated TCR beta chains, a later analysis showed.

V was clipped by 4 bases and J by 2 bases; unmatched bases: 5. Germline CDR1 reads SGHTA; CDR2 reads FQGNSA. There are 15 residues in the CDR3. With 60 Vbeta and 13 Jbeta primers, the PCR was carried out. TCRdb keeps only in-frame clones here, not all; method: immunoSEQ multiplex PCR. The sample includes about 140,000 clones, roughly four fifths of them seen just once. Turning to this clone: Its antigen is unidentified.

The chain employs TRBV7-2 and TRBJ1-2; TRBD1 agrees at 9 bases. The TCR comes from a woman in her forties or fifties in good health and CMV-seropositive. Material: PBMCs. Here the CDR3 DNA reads TGTGCCAGCAGCTACCCGGGACAGGGAAACTATGGCTACACCTTC. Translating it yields CASSYPGQGNYGYTF.